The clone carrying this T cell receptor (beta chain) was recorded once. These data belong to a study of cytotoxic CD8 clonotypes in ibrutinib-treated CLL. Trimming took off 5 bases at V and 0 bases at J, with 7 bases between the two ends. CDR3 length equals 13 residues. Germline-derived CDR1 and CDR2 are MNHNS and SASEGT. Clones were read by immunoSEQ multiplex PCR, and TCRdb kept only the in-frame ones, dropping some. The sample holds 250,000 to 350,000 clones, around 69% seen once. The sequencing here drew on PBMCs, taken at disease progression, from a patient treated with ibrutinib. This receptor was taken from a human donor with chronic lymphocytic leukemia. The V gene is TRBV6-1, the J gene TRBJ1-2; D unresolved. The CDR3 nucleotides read TGTGCCAGCAGTCGGGGAGCTAACTATGGCTACACCTTC. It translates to CASSRGANYGYTF.